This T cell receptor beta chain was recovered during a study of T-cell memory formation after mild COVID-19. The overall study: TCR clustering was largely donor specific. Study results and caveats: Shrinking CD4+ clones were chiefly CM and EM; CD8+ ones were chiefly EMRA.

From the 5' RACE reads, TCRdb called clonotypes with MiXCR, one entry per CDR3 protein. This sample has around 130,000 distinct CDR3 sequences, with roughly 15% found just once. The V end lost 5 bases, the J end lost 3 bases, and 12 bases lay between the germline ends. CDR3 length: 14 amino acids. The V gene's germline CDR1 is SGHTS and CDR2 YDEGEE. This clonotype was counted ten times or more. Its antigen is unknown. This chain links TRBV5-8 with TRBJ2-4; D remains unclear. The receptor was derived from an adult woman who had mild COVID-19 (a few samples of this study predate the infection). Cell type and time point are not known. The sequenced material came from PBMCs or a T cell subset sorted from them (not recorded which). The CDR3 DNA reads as TGTGCCAGCAGTGACCCTTTTGGCAAAAACATTCAGTACTTC. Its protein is CASSDPFGKNIQYF.